Listed below are T cell receptor beta chains from one sample, sequenced in a study of shared clonotypes between healthy human individuals. Clones were sequenced by immunoSEQ multiplex PCR, and TCRdb holds only the in-frame ones, with some missing. The sample holds about 2.2 million clones, over 85% seen once. Source material: naive CD8+ T cells from PBMCs. These receptors all come from a young man in good health. Some clones in this sample may be carry-over from other donors' samples. Each CDR3 is given with its conserved first and last residue. D genes are given only for firm matches. Not all rows give a size; the values are once, few, many and, for expanded clones, a class.

>NA|TRBV10-2|NA|TRBJ1-5
CASSEFLNQPQHF
TGCGCCAGCAGTGAGTTCTTGAATCAGCCCCAGCATTTT
>once|TRBV6-5|TRBD1|TRBJ2-1
CASSYSRTGSGNEQFF
TGTGCCAGCAGTTACTCGAGGACAGGGTCCGGCAATGAGCAGTTCTTC
>NA|TRBV9|TRBD1|TRBJ2-3
CASSVEDRGVTDTQYF
TGTGCCAGCAGCGTAGAGGACAGGGGCGTCACAGATACGCAGTATTTT
>NA|TRBV7-8|NA|TRBJ1-1
CASSDGTEAFF
TGTGCCAGCAGCGATGGGACTGAAGCTTTCTTT
>NA|TRBV30|NA|TRBJ1-1
CAWRGADTEAFF
TGTGCCTGGAGGGGGGCGGACACTGAAGCTTTCTTT
>NA|TRBV7-2|NA|TRBJ2-3
CASSSILRGTDTQYF
TGTGCCAGCAGCTCCATACTCCGGGGCACAGATACGCAGTATTTT
>NA|TRBV7-8|NA|TRBJ2-1
CASSRRSGLAAEQFF
TGTGCCAGCAGCCGTCGGTCGGGACTCGCGGCTGAGCAGTTCTTC
>NA|TRBV11-2|NA|TRBJ2-3
CASSLGGATDTQYF
TGTGCCAGCAGCCTGGGGGGGGCTACAGATACGCAGTATTTT
>once|TRBV4-2|NA|TRBJ2-3
CASSQDQRAAPGDTQYF
TGTGCCAGCAGCCAAGATCAGCGGGCAGCTCCGGGGGATACGCAGTATTTT
>once|TRBV28|TRBD1|TRBJ2-3
CASSLTRQGSTDTQYF
TGTGCCAGCAGTCTCACCCGACAGGGGAGCACAGATACGCAGTATTTT
>NA|TRBV6-1|NA|TRBJ2-3
CASSVGGFKTDTQYF
TGTGCCAGCAGTGTGGGTGGTTTCAAAACAGATACGCAGTATTTT
>NA|TRBV27|NA|TRBJ2-1
CASSLGQDYNEQFF
TGTGCCAGCAGTTTGGGCCAGGATTACAATGAGCAGTTCTTC
>few|TRBV7-9|NA|TRBJ2-1
CASSSGDEQFF
TGTGCCAGCAGCTCAGGGGATGAGCAGTTCTTC
>NA|TRBV27|TRBD2|TRBJ2-7
CASSFSSGSKQYF
TGTGCCAGCAGTTTTTCAAGCGGGAGTAAGCAGTACTTC
>NA|TRBV15|NA|TRBJ1-1
CATSGGAEAFF
TGTGCCACCAGTGGAGGGGCTGAAGCTTTCTTT
>NA|TRBV27|NA|TRBJ1-1
CASSLRGGEAGRDTEAFF
TGTGCCAGCAGTTTACGGGGCGGGGAGGCAGGTAGGGACACTGAAGCTTTCTTT
>once|TRBV27|NA|TRBJ1-4
CASSPTRTDEKLFF
TGTGCCAGCAGCCCTACTAGGACAGACGAAAAACTGTTTTTT
>NA|TRBV5-1|NA|TRBJ2-1
CASSLGTRDEQFF
TGCGCCAGCAGCTTGGGGACACGCGATGAGCAGTTCTTC
>NA|TRBV5-1|TRBD2|TRBJ2-1
CASSLDMTSSKNEQFF
TGCGCCAGCAGCTTGGACATGACTAGCAGTAAGAATGAGCAGTTCTTC
>NA|TRBV14|NA|TRBJ1-2
CASSQDYAAYYGYTF
TGTGCCAGCAGCCAAGATTACGCCGCCTACTATGGCTACACCTTC
>NA|TRBV25-1|NA|TRBJ2-2
CASSEWQNTGELFF
TGTGCCAGCAGTGAATGGCAGAACACCGGGGAGCTGTTTTTT
>NA|TRBV27|NA|TRBJ1-1
CASSLQGYTEAFF
TGTGCCAGCAGTTTACAGGGATACACTGAAGCTTTCTTT
>once|TRBV7-9|NA|TRBJ2-1
CASSSPITGGSSYNEQFF
TGTGCCAGCAGCTCCCCAATCACTGGCGGCAGCTCCTACAATGAGCAGTTCTTC
>once|TRBV7-3|NA|TRBJ2-1
CASSPAGGRVNEQFF
TGTGCCAGCAGCCCGGCTGGGGGGCGCGTCAATGAGCAGTTCTTC
>NA|TRBV7-6|NA|TRBJ2-2
CASSLSDPYAGELFF
TGTGCCAGCAGCTTATCCGACCCCTACGCCGGGGAGCTGTTTTTT
>once|TRBV19|TRBD1|TRBJ2-7
CASSMDRGYEQYF
TGTGCCAGTAGTATGGACAGGGGATACGAGCAGTACTTC
>once|TRBV5-1|TRBD2|TRBJ2-2
CASSEGLGRAGELFF
TGCGCCAGCAGCGAGGGACTAGGAAGGGCCGGGGAGCTGTTTTTT
>few|TRBV7-9|NA|TRBJ1-1
CASSFLEFGARFPAFF
TGTGCCAGCAGCTTTCTCGAGTTCGGTGCCAGATTCCCAGCTTTCTTT
>NA|TRBV28|NA|TRBJ2-7
CASSLRTSSRGTYEQYF
TGTGCCAGCAGTTTAAGAACTTCCTCGAGGGGCACCTACGAGCAGTACTTC
>once|TRBV5-1|NA|TRBJ2-1
CASHPGRNPVEHEQFF
TGCGCCAGCCATCCGGGCCGCAATCCCGTAGAGCATGAGCAGTTCTTC
>once|TRBV5-1|TRBD1|TRBJ1-1
CASSEGQGLNTEAFF
TGCGCCAGCAGCGAGGGACAGGGGTTAAACACTGAAGCTTTCTTT
>NA|TRBV21-1|NA|TRBJ2-5
CASSSPGRNRKETQYF
TGTGCCAGCAGCAGCCCGGGACGTAATCGAAAAGAGACCCAGTACTTC
>once|TRBV19|TRBD1|TRBJ1-1
CASKVVGGITEAFF
TGTGCCAGTAAGGTTGTAGGGGGCATTACTGAAGCTTTCTTT
>once|TRBV10-3|TRBD1|TRBJ1-1
CAISEYGTENTEAFF
TGTGCCATCAGTGAATATGGGACAGAGAACACTGAAGCTTTCTTT
>NA|TRBV6-5|NA|TRBJ1-4
CASSYSVRGEKLFF
TGTGCCAGCAGTTACTCAGTCAGGGGAGAAAAACTGTTTTTT
>once|TRBV9|TRBD1|TRBJ2-5
CASSVVVLGPGGQETQYF
TGTGCCAGCAGCGTAGTAGTTCTTGGGCCAGGGGGCCAAGAGACCCAGTACTTC
>NA|TRBV6-5|NA|TRBJ1-4
CASSYSGQRNEKLFF
TGTGCCAGCAGTTACTCGGGACAAAGAAATGAAAAACTGTTTTTT
>NA|TRBV27|TRBD1|TRBJ2-7
CASSPGQGTYEQYF
TGTGCCAGCAGTCCAGGACAGGGGACCTACGAGCAGTACTTC
>once|TRBV28|NA|TRBJ1-1
CASSLPGTTEAFF
TGTGCCAGCAGTTTACCAGGGACCACTGAAGCTTTCTTT
>NA|TRBV7-8|NA|TRBJ2-3
CASSLLGDTQYF
TGTGCCAGCAGCCTTCTGGGGGATACGCAGTATTTT
>few|TRBV9|NA|TRBJ1-2
CASSVRDGSYGYTF
TGTGCCAGCAGCGTAAGGGACGGATCCTATGGCTACACCTTC
>NA|TRBV25-1|NA|TRBJ2-7
CASSEWGTPWEQYF
TGTGCCAGCAGTGAATGGGGGACTCCGTGGGAGCAGTACTTC
>few|TRBV7-9|TRBD1|TRBJ2-7
CASSFRDRSYEQYF
TGTGCCAGCAGCTTCCGGGACAGATCCTACGAGCAGTACTTC
>NA|TRBV5-6|TRBD1|TRBJ1-1
CASTTGGNTEAFF
TGTGCCAGTACTACAGGGGGGAACACTGAAGCTTTCTTT
>NA|TRBV7-2|TRBD2|TRBJ2-3
CASKGSGRITDTQYF
TGTGCCAGCAAAGGTAGCGGGAGAATAACAGATACGCAGTATTTT
>NA|TRBV5-1|NA|TRBJ2-7
CASSLLGLEQYF
TGCGCCAGCAGCTTGCTGGGGCTCGAGCAGTACTTC
>NA|TRBV10-3|NA|TRBJ2-7
CAISGQVARFDEQYF
TGTGCCATCAGCGGGCAGGTCGCAAGGTTCGACGAGCAGTACTTC
>NA|TRBV7-2|NA|TRBJ2-3
CASSLVLRSTDTQYF
TGTGCCAGCAGCTTGGTCCTCCGGAGCACAGATACGCAGTATTTT
>NA|TRBV7-9|TRBD2|TRBJ2-7
CASSLELAGAYEQYF
TGTGCCAGCAGCTTAGAACTAGCGGGAGCCTACGAGCAGTACTTC
>once|TRBV7-6|NA|TRBJ1-5
CASSRKLGQPQHF
TGTGCCAGCAGCCGCAAACTAGGTCAGCCCCAGCATTTT
>NA|TRBV4-2|TRBD2|TRBJ2-5
CASSQVIKREREETQYF
TGTGCCAGCAGCCAAGTGATAAAGCGGGAAAGGGAAGAGACCCAGTACTTC
>NA|TRBV5-1|NA|TRBJ2-7
CASSLAGQAYEQYF
TGCGCCAGCAGCTTGGCCGGGCAGGCCTACGAGCAGTACTTC
>NA|TRBV5-6|NA|TRBJ2-7
CASSPGTAQPYEQYF
TGTGCCAGCAGCCCGGGGACGGCACAACCCTACGAGCAGTACTTC